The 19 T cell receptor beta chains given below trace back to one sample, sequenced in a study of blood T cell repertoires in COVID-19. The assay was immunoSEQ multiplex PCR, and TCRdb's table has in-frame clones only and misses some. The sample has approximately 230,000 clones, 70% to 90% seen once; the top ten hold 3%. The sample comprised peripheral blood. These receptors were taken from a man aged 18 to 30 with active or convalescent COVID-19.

This chain's CDR3 is CASSLDRDNEQFF. The CDR3 DNA reads as TGTGCCAGCAGCTTGGACAGGGACAATGAGCAGTTCTTC. The chain uses TRBV5-5 and TRBJ2-1; D is perhaps TRBD1 (6 bases). The V and J ends lost 0 bases and 5 bases respectively, with 6 bases between them. CDR3 length equals 13 residues. From germline, CDR1 is SGHKS and CDR2 YYEKEE (reference sequence).

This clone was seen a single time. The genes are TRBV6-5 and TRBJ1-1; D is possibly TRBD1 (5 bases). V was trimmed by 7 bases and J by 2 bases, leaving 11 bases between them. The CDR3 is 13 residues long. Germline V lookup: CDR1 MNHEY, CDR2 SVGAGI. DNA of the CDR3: TGTGCCAGCACGGGGGGACCTAACACTGAAGCTTTCTTT. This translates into CASTGGPNTEAFF.

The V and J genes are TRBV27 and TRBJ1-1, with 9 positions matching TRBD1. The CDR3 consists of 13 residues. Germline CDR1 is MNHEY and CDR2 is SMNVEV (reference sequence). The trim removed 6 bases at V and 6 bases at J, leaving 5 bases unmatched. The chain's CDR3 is CASSRQGGAEAFF. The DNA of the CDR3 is TGTGCCAGCAGCAGACAGGGGGGAGCTGAAGCTTTCTTT.

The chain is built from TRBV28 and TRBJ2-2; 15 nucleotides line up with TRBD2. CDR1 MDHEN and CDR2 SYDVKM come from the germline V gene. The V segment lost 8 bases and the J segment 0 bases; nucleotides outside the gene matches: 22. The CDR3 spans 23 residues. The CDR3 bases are TGTGCCAGCTATCTGCCCCCTAGGGCAGGGACTAGCGGGAGGCTGTCGAACACCGGGGAGCTGTTTTTT. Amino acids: CASYLPPRAGTSGRLSNTGELFF. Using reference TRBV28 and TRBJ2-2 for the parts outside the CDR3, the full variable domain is DVKVTQSSRYLVKRTGEKVFLECVQDMDHENMFWYRQDPGLGLRLIYFSYDVKMKEKGDIPEGYSVSREKKERFSLILESASTNQTSMYLCASYLPPRAGTSGRLSNTGELFFGEGSRLTVL.

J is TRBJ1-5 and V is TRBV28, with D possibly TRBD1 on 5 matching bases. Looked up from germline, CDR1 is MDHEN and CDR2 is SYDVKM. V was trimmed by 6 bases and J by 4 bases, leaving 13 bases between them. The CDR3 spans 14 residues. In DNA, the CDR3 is TGTGCCAGCAGCACCTACAGGCTAAATCAGCCCCAGCATTTT. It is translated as CASSTYRLNQPQHF. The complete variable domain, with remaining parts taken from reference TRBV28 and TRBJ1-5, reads DVKVTQSSRYLVKRTGEKVFLECVQDMDHENMFWYRQDPGLGLRLIYFSYDVKMKEKGDIPEGYSVSREKKERFSLILESASTNQTSMYLCASSTYRLNQPQHFGDGTRLSIL.

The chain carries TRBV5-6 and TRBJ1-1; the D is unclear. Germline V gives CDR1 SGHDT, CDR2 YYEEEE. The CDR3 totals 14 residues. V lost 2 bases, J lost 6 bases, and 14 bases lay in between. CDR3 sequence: CASSLRGIGSEAFF. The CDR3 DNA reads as TGTGCCAGCAGCTTACGAGGGATAGGCTCTGAAGCTTTCTTT.

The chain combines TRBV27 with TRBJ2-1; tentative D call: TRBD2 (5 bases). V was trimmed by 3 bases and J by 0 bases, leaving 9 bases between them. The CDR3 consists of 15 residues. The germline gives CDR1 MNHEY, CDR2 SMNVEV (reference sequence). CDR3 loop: CASSFSATSYNEQFF. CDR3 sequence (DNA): TGTGCCAGCAGTTTTAGCGCTACCTCCTACAATGAGCAGTTCTTC.

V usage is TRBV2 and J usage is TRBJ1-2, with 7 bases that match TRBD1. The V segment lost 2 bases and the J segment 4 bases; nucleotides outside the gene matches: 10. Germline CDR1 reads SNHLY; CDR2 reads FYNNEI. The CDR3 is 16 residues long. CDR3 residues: CASSETGVGYSYGYTF. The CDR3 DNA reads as TGTGCCAGCAGTGAAACAGGGGTGGGGTATAGCTATGGCTACACCTTC.

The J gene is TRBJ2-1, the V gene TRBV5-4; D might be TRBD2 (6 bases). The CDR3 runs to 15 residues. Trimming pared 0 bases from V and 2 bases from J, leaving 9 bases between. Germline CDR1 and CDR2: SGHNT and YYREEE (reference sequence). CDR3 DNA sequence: TGTGCCAGCAGCTTGGGACTAGGGGCCTACAATGAGCAGTTCTTC. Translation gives CASSLGLGAYNEQFF.

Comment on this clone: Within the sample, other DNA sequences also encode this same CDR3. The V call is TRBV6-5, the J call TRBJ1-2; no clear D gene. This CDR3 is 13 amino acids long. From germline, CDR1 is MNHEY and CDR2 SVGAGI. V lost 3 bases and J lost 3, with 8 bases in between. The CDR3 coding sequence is TGTGCCAGCAGTTATAGTCGCGACTATGGCTACACCTTC. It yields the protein CASSYSRDYGYTF.

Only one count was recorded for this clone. The chain's CDR3 is CASGLVIPQGKYNEQFF. CDR3 coding DNA: TGTGCTAGTGGTTTGGTAATCCCGCAGGGGAAGTACAATGAGCAGTTCTTC. The chain has TRBV12-5 and TRBJ2-1; possibly TRBD1 for D (6 bases). Germline assignment: CDR1 LGHNT and CDR2 FRNRAP. The germline V and J ends were trimmed by 0 bases and 4 bases, with 16 bases remaining between them. The CDR3 is 17 amino acids.

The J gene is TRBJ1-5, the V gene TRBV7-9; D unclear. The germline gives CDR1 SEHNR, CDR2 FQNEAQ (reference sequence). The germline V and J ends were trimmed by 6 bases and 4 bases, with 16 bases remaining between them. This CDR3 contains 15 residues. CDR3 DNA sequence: TGTGCCAGCAGTGCGGGCGGGCTGTTAAATCAGCCCCAGCATTTT. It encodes CASSAGGLLNQPQHF.

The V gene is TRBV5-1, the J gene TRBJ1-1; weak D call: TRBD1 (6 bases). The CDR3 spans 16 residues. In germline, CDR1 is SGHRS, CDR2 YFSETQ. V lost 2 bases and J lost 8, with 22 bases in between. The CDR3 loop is CASSLVPPGHSAEAFF. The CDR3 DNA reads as TGCGCCAGCAGCTTAGTACCCCCGGGACACTCGGCCGAAGCTTTCTTT.

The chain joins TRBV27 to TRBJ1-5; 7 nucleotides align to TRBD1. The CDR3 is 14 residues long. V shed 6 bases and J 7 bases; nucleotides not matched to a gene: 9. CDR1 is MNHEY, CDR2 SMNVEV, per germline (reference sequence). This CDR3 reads CASSTAGGRQPQHF. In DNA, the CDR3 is TGTGCCAGCAGCACAGCAGGGGGGCGGCAGCCCCAGCATTTT.

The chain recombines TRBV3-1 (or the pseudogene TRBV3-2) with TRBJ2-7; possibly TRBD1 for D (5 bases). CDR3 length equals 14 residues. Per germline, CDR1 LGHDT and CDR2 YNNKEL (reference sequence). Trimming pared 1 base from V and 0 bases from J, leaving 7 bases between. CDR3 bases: TGTGCCAGCAGCCAAGCAGGGTACTCCTACGAGCAGTACTTC. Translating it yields CASSQAGYSYEQYF.

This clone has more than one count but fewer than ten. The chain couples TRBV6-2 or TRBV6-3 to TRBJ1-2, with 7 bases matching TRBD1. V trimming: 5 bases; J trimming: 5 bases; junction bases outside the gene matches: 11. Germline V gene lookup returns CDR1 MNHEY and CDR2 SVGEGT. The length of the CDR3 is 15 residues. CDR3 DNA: TGTGCCAGCAGTCCCCTTCCGATGACAGGGTATGGCTACACCTTC. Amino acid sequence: CASSPLPMTGYGYTF.

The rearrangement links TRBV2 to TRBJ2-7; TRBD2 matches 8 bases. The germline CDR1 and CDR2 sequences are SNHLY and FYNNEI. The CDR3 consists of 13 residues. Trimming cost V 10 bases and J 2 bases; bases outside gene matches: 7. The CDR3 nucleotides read TGTGCCACCGGACTAGCCCAGCCCTACGAGCAGTACTTC. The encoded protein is CATGLAQPYEQYF.

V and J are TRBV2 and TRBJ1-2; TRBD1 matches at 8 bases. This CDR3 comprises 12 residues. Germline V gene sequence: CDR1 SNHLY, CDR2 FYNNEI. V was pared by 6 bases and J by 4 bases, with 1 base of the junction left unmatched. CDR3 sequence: CASRDRGYGYTF. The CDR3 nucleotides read TGTGCCAGCAGAGACAGGGGCTATGGCTACACCTTC.

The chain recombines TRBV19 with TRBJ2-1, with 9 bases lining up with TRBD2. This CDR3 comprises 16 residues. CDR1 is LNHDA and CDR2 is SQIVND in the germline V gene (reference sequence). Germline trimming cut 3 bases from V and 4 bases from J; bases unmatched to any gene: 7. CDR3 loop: CASSMGRGGPYNEQFF. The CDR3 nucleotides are TGTGCCAGTAGTATGGGGCGGGGGGGCCCTTACAATGAGCAGTTCTTC.